Following are 24 T cell receptor beta chains from one sample sequenced in a study of human CD8 memory T cell subsets. Researchers made TCR beta libraries via UMI-labeled 5' RACE. TCRdb reprocessed the 5' RACE reads, with one entry per CDR3 protein and no DNA. The sample has some 3,700 distinct CDR3 sequences. Sequenced: CD8+ T cells from PBMCs. These receptors came from a human donor in good health.

This chain connects TRBV5-4 to TRBJ1-6; the D gene TCRdb calls, TRBD1, cannot be checked with no DNA. CDR3 length equals 13 residues. Germline CDR1 and CDR2: SGHNT and YYREEE (reference sequence). The CDR3 loop reads CASSPGNNSPLHF.

This clonotype shows up as medium-sized by frequency. The chain recombines TRBV27 with TRBJ2-7; the D call from TCRdb, TRBD1, cannot be confirmed without DNA. This CDR3 is built from 14 residues. Germline V gene lookup returns CDR1 MNHEY and CDR2 SMNVEV (reference sequence). CDR3 sequence: CASSLGQSTYEQYF.

The chain employs TRBV4-3 and TRBJ2-7. The V gene's germline CDR1 is LGHNA and CDR2 YSLEER. This CDR3 comprises 15 residues. The CDR3 protein is CASSQDRGQNYEQYF.

The chain has TRBV7-8 and TRBJ1-1. Germline CDR1 reads SGHVS; CDR2 reads FQNEAQ. The CDR3 loop spans 13 amino acids. Here the CDR3 reads CASSLSWSAEAFF.

This clonotype is called medium-sized (0.01 to 0.1%) based on its frequency. The chain uses TRBV11-1 and TRBJ2-1; TCRdb's D call of TRBD2 is untestable without DNA. The CDR3 runs to 19 residues. Germline assignment: CDR1 SGHAT and CDR2 FQDESV (reference sequence). The CDR3 here is CASSPRFQRSRGWLNEQFF.

The rearrangement joins TRBV3-1 to TRBJ2-1; checking the TCRdb D call of TRBD1 is not possible without DNA. CDR3 length: 13 residues. Germline CDR1 and CDR2: LGHDT and YNNKEL (reference sequence). CDR3 loop: CASSPPGANEQFF.

The V and J genes are TRBV4-2 and TRBJ2-3; the D call from TCRdb, TRBD2, cannot be confirmed without DNA. Germline V CDR1 and CDR2: LGHNA, YNFKEQ. The CDR3 consists of 16 residues. CDR3 amino acids: CASSQIAGGPGDTQYF.

CDR3 region: CASSRDSNGVDEQFF. This chain joins TRBV4-3 and TRBJ2-1; TCRdb lists TRBD2, though no DNA is available to test this call. Germline lookup yields CDR1 LGHNA and CDR2 YSLEER. The CDR3 is made up of 15 amino acids.

This sequence joins TRBV21-1 and TRBJ1-1; TCRdb's D call of TRBD1 is untestable without DNA. TRBV21-1 is termed a pseudogene. This CDR3 has 17 amino acids. The CDR3 loop is CASSKAWTPKENTEAFF.

The V and J genes are TRBV7-9 and TRBJ2-1. Germline loops: CDR1 SEHNR, CDR2 FQNEAQ (reference sequence). This CDR3 has 12 amino acids. CDR3 amino acids: CASSLETTEQFF.

This chain links TRBV28 with TRBJ1-5; the D gene TCRdb calls, TRBD1, cannot be checked with no DNA. The CDR3 covers 13 residues. The germline V gene has CDR1 MDHEN and CDR2 SYDVKM. The CDR3 reads CASSFGGNQPQHF.

The chain joins TRBV6-5 to TRBJ1-2; the TCRdb D gene call, TRBD1, has no DNA to confirm it. The length of the CDR3 is 13 residues. Germline values: CDR1 MNHEY, CDR2 SVGAGI. CDR3 sequence reads: CASSPGQGDGYTF.

This clonotype is medium-sized by frequency. CDR3 residues: CASSPSGTSRNNEQFF. The chain carries TRBV14 and TRBJ2-1; TCRdb's D gene call, TRBD2, goes unchecked for lack of DNA. Germline V gene sequence: CDR1 SGHDN, CDR2 FVKESK. The CDR3 covers 16 residues.

The chain employs TRBV5-1 and TRBJ2-2. CDR3 length equals 16 residues. The germline gives CDR1 SGHRS, CDR2 YFSETQ. The CDR3 loop is CASSLLTGSNTGELFF.

This clonotype is deemed medium-sized by its frequency. The rearrangement joins TRBV27 to TRBJ2-1; TCRdb names TRBD2, which stays unverified in the absence of DNA. The CDR3 is 15 residues long. The V gene's germline CDR1 is MNHEY and CDR2 SMNVEV (reference sequence). The CDR3: CASSSPGLADNEQFF.

The CDR3 is CSAMDVLDYEQYF. The genes are TRBV20-1 and TRBJ2-7. The CDR3 runs to 13 residues. Germline CDR1 DFQATT, CDR2 SNEGSKA (reference sequence).

The chain has TRBV7-9 and TRBJ2-2. Germline values: CDR1 SEHNR, CDR2 FQNEAQ (reference sequence). CDR3 size: 11 residues. Here the CDR3 reads CASSEPGELFF.

By frequency, this clonotype is medium-sized (0.01 to 0.1%). This chain links TRBV5-5 with TRBJ2-1; TCRdb reports TRBD2, a call that lacks DNA to check it against. This CDR3 comprises 15 residues. Germline-derived CDR1 and CDR2 are SGHKS and YYEKEE (reference sequence). The CDR3 loop reads CASSLGPGLYNEQFF. Drawing the rest from reference TRBV5-5 and TRBJ2-1, the complete variable domain is DAGVTQSPTHLIKTRGQQVTLRCSPISGHKSVSWYQQVLGQGPQFIFQYYEKEERGRGNFPDRFSARQFPNYSSELNVNALLLGDSALYLCASSLGPGLYNEQFFGPGTRLTVL.

V usage is TRBV20-1 and J usage is TRBJ2-7; TCRdb selects TRBD1, and the lack of DNA leaves this call unchecked. The CDR3 covers 13 residues. Germline V gene data show CDR1 as DFQATT and CDR2 as SNEGSKA (reference sequence). CDR3 in amino acids: CSAPGTGGAEQYF.

Measured by frequency, this clonotype is medium-sized. The chain carries TRBV7-8 and TRBJ2-3; with no DNA, the TCRdb D assignment of TRBD1 cannot be verified. This CDR3 is 15 amino acids long. Germline assignment: CDR1 SGHVS and CDR2 FQNEAQ. The CDR3 region is CASSLDRVSPDTQYF.

The chain carries TRBV9 and TRBJ2-4. Germline CDR1 and CDR2: SGDLS and YYNGEE. This CDR3 has 17 amino acids. The CDR3: CASSPRDAGLAKNIQYF.

The chain is built from TRBV20-1 and TRBJ2-7; the D call from TCRdb, TRBD2, cannot be confirmed without DNA. In germline, CDR1 is DFQATT, CDR2 SNEGSKA (reference sequence). CDR3 length: 12 residues. The CDR3 protein is CSATAAGYEQYF.

V gene TRBV5-1 combines with J gene TRBJ2-7. Germline-derived CDR1 and CDR2 are SGHRS and YFSETQ. The CDR3 is 15 residues long. CDR3 residues: CASSLAPGNSYEQYF. The complete variable domain, with remaining parts taken from reference TRBV5-1 and TRBJ2-7, reads KAGVTQTPRYLIKTRGQQVTLSCSPISGHRSVSWYQQTPGQGLQFLFEYFSETQRNKGNFPGRFSGRQFSNSRSEMNVSTLELGDSALYLCASSLAPGNSYEQYFGPGTRLTVT.

The chain joins TRBV15 to TRBJ2-7. The germline gives CDR1 LNHNV, CDR2 YYDKDF (reference sequence). The CDR3 is 13 residues long. This CDR3 is CATSRVDGYEQYF.